One T cell receptor (beta chain) is described in this entry. Its antigen remains unidentified. This entry belongs to a study of cytomegalovirus exposure and HLA in healthy donors. General study results and limits: In vitro checks showed that a few CMV-associated chains really do target CMV antigens.

The V gene lost 4 bases and the J gene lost 6 bases, with 17 bases spanning the gap. Germline assignment: CDR1 SGHNT and CDR2 YYREEE (reference sequence). This CDR3 is built from 14 residues. The donors were members of the validation cohort comprising approximately 110 subjects, separate from the roughly 670-subject first cohort. Measured with immunoSEQ multiplex PCR; TCRdb has only the in-frame clones, and not every one. Counted here are about 140,000 clones, 80% to 90% occurring once; the ten biggest clones make up under 3%. The sequencing sample was made of PBMCs. This receptor was identified in a man younger than 35 in good health and CMV-seronegative. The J gene is TRBJ2-7, the V gene TRBV5-4, with D maybe TRBD1 (6 bases). CDR3 residues: CASSTIAGTSEQYF. CDR3 nucleotide sequence: TGTGCCAGCAGCACTATAGCTGGGACATCCGAGCAGTACTTC.